This T cell receptor (beta chain) stems from a study of T cells in Graves' hyperthyroidism and ophthalmopathy. TCR beta CDR3 sequences were amplified from RNA transcripts. The HTBI primer set served for first-round RT-PCR of the TCR CDR3. TCRdb used MiXCR to reprocess the multiplex PCR reads, holding one entry per CDR3 protein. The sample consists of about 580,000 distinct CDR3 sequences, about 15% of them appearing once. This clonotype was observed once. A much more abundant neighbour one base away suggests this may be a read error. Sample: blood. The receptor's source is a woman in her 30s with Graves' hyperthyroidism that later progressed to Graves' ophthalmopathy.

CDR3 in DNA: TGTGCCTGCAGACAGGGGAGTTGGGAAGCTTTCTTT. As protein: CACRQGSWEAFF. The chain uses TRBV27 and TRBJ1-1, with 8 bases that match TRBD1. The CDR3 is 12 amino acids. Germline V gene data show CDR1 as MNHEY and CDR2 as SMNVEV (reference sequence).